The 10 T cell receptor beta chains below were found in one sample sequenced in a study of monozygotic twins with cystic fibrosis. Measured with immunoSEQ multiplex PCR; TCRdb has only the in-frame clones, and not every one. The sample has tens of thousands of clones, roughly 97% seen once. Sequenced sample: blood. These receptors all come from a girl aged 5-17 years with cystic fibrosis.

This chain connects TRBV6-5 to TRBJ1-5, with TRBD1 as a possible D gene (6 bases). The V end lost 2 bases, the J end lost 0 bases, and 8 bases lay between the germline ends. Germline loops: CDR1 MNHEY, CDR2 SVGAGI. There are 15 residues in the CDR3. The CDR3 DNA reads TGTGCCAGCAGTTACAACAGGGATAGCAATCAGCCCCAGCATTTT. This encodes CASSYNRDSNQPQHF.

V is TRBV4-1 and J is TRBJ2-3; perhaps TRBD2 as D (5 bases). V lost 3 bases to trimming and J lost 6 bases, with 7 bases between them. Germline CDR1 and CDR2: MGHRA and YSYEKL. This CDR3 region has 12 residues. The CDR3 loop is CASSHLADTQYF. The CDR3 DNA is TGCGCCAGCAGCCACTTAGCGGATACGCAGTATTTT.

This rearrangement joins TRBV9 to TRBJ2-5, with TRBD2 matching 8 bases. The CDR3 totals 16 residues. Trimming cost V 3 bases and J 4 bases; bases outside gene matches: 11. Germline-derived CDR1 and CDR2 are SGDLS and YYNGEE. Here the CDR3 reads CASSATPGGGPETQYF. The DNA for the CDR3 is TGTGCCAGCAGCGCGACCCCGGGGGGGGGCCCAGAGACCCAGTACTTC.

The rearrangement links TRBV29-1 to TRBJ2-7; 7 bases line up with TRBD1. The CDR3 sequence is 19 residues long. Germline V gene data show CDR1 as SQVTM and CDR2 as ANQGSEA. With 0 bases clipped from V and 1 base from J, the junction kept 18 bases outside the gene matches. The CDR3 loop is CSVEDLQRVLQGVSYEQYV. As DNA, the CDR3 is TGCAGCGTTGAAGATCTTCAACGAGTTTTGCAGGGGGTATCCTACGAGCAGTACGTC.

The chain links TRBV6-5 to TRBJ2-6; D is possibly TRBD1 (5 bases). Germline V gives CDR1 MNHEY, CDR2 SVGAGI. The CDR3 contains 16 residues. Trimming pared 0 bases from V and 0 bases from J, leaving 6 bases between. The CDR3, as DNA: TGTGCCAGCAGTTACTCCCAGGGCTCTGGGGCCAACGTCCTGACTTTC. This translates into CASSYSQGSGANVLTF.

The chain couples TRBV6-5 to TRBJ2-1; the D is unclear. The ends were cut back, 4 bases at V and 9 bases at J, with 7 bases in the middle. Germline values: CDR1 MNHEY, CDR2 SVGAGI. The CDR3 spans 11 residues. CDR3 DNA: TGTGCCAGCAGTTCGATTCTTGAGCAGTTCTTC. Translated: CASSSILEQFF.

The table lists this clone with a count of one. The chain has TRBV2 and TRBJ1-1; possibly TRBD1 for D (6 bases). V lost 7 bases to trimming and J lost 0 bases, with 15 bases between them. CDR3 length: 15 amino acids. The germline V gene encodes CDR1 SNHLY and CDR2 FYNNEI. The CDR3 coding sequence is TGTGCCAGCAAGGGGGGCCGGTTCATGAACACTGAAGCTTTCTTT. This encodes CASKGGRFMNTEAFF.

The CDR3 bases are TGCGCCAGCAGCTTACAGGGTCCCTATGGCTACACCTTC. This encodes CASSLQGPYGYTF. V usage is TRBV5-1 and J usage is TRBJ1-2; a weak D match, TRBD1 (6 bases). Trimming stripped 2 bases from V and 4 bases from J, with 9 bases between. This CDR3 region has 13 residues. In germline, CDR1 is SGHRS, CDR2 YFSETQ.

The V and J genes are TRBV5-4 and TRBJ2-1, with 11 bases identical to TRBD1. The V and J ends lost 4 bases and 6 bases, in that order; junction bases with no gene match: 12. This CDR3 is built from 17 residues. Germline CDR1 is SGHNT and CDR2 is YYREEE (reference sequence). The CDR3 spells CASSGQGAGRRRNEQFF. The CDR3 nucleotides read TGTGCCAGCAGCGGACAGGGGGCGGGTAGACGACGCAATGAGCAGTTCTTC.

The rearrangement joins TRBV13 to TRBJ2-7; possible D gene TRBD2, 5 bases. The V gene lost 1 base and the J gene lost 6 bases, with 16 bases spanning the gap. Per germline, CDR1 PRHDT and CDR2 FYEKMQ (reference sequence). This CDR3 is 15 amino acids long. In nucleotides, the CDR3 is TGTGCCAGCAGCTTAGTCGGTTTCGGGGAGCGCGAGCAGTACTTC. Translated: CASSLVGFGEREQYF. Complete variable domain (other parts from reference TRBV13 and TRBJ2-7): AAGVIQSPRHLIKEKRETATLKCYPIPRHDTVYWYQQGPGQDPQFLISFYEKMQSDKGSIPDRFSAQQFSDYHSELNMSSLELGDSALYFCASSLVGFGEREQYFGPGTRLTVT.